The T cell receptor (beta chain) described here comes from a study of T-cell memory formation after mild COVID-19. Per the germline V gene, CDR1 is MNHEY and CDR2 is SMNVEV (reference sequence). The CDR3 has 15 amino acids. J gave up 5 bases and V 6 bases, and 13 bases lay outside the gene matches. TCRdb reprocessed the 5' RACE reads with MiXCR, giving one entry per CDR3 protein. Seen here are about 210,000 distinct CDR3 sequences, roughly 27% observed once, and the top ten hold 10% to 12%. Notes on this clonotype: Its antigen is unknown.

General study findings and limits: Pre-infection memory showed some responding clones, and this suggested that cross-reactive memory joined. A balance of CD4 and CD8 characterized clones contracting day 15 to 85, whereas later expanders leaned CD4+.

The origin of this receptor is an adult woman who had mild COVID-19 (a few samples of this study predate the infection). Cell type and time point are not known. Sequenced sample: PBMCs or a T cell subset sorted from them (not recorded which). V and J are TRBV27 and TRBJ2-7; 7 nucleotides align to TRBD1. The CDR3 nucleotides are TGTGCCAGCAGACCCTCCCAGGGGGTCGTGGACGAGCAGTACTTC. It yields the protein CASRPSQGVVDEQYF.